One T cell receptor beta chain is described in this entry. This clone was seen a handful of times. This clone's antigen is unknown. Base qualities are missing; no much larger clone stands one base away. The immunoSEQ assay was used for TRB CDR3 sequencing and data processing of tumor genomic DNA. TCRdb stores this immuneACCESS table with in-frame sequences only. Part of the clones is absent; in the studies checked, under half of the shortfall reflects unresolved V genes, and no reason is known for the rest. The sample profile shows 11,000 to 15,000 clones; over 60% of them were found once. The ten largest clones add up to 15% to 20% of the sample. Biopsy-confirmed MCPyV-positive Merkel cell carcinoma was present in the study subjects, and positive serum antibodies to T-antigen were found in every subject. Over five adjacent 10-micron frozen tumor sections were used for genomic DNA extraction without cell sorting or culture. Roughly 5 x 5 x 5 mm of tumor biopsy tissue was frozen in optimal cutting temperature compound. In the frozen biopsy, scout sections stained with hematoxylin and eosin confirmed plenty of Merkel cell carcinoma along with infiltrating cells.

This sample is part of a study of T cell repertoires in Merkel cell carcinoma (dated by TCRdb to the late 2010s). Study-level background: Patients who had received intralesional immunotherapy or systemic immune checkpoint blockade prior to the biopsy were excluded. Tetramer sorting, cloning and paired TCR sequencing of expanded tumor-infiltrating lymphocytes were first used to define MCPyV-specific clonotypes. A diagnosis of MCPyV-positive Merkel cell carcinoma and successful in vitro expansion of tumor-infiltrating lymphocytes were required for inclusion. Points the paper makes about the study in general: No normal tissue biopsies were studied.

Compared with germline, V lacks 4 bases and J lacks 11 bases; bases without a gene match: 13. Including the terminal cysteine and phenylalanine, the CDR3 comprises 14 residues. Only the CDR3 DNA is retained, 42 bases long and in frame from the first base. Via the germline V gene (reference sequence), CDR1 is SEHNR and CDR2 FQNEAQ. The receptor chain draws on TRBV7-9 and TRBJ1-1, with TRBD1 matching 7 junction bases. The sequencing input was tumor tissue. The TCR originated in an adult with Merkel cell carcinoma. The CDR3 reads CASSSADREGQAFF. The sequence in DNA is TGTGCCAGCAGCTCAGCCGACAGGGAAGGACAGGCTTTCTTT.